This T cell receptor (beta chain) was sequenced for a study of cytomegalovirus exposure and HLA in healthy donors. A word on this clone: Its target is unknown.

General observations from the study: Earlier results showed most TCR beta V segments being productive about 87% or about 30% of the time. Generally TCR sequences proved uncommon, though certain public TCRs appeared in numerous donors. Immune exposure information comprised only CMV serostatus. The authors assumed roughly uniform sequencing depth across donors for presence/absence analyses.

This CDR3 has 18 residues. Trimming took 2 bases from V and 4 from J; bases not matched to a gene: 13. Looked up from germline, CDR1 is SEHNR and CDR2 is FQNEAQ (reference sequence). 60 Vbeta and 13 Jbeta primers were used in PCR. The assay was immunoSEQ multiplex PCR, and TCRdb's table has in-frame clones only and misses some. The sample has about 130,000 clones, more than 75% seen once. The rearrangement uses TRBV7-9 and TRBJ2-2, with 7 bases fitting TRBD2. The sequencing sample was made of PBMCs. The source is a young man in good health and CMV-seropositive. In nucleotides, the CDR3 is TGTGCCAGCAGCTTATCAGGGAGAGCGGGAACCTTCACCGGGGAGCTGTTTTTT. Its protein product is CASSLSGRAGTFTGELFF. Complete variable domain (other parts from reference TRBV7-9 and TRBJ2-2): DTGVSQNPRHKITKRGQNVTFRCDPISEHNRLYWYRQTLGQGPEFLTYFQNEAQLEKSRLLSDRFSAERPKGSFSTLEIQRTEQGDSAMYLCASSLSGRAGTFTGELFFGEGSRLTVL.